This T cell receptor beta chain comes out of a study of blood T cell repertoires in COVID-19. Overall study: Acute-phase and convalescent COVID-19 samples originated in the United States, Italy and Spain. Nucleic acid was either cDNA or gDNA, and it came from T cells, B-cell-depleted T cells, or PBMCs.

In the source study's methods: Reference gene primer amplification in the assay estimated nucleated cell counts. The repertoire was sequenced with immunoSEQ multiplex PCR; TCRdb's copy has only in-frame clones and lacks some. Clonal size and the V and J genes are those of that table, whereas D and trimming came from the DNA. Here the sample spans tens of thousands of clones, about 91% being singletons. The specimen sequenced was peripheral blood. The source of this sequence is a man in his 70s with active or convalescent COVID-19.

DNA for the CDR3: TGTGCCAGCAGGGGACAGATCGATTCACCCCTCCACTTT. This gives the protein CASRGQIDSPLHF. The J gene is TRBJ1-6, the V gene TRBV2; 7 bases are shared with TRBD1. The CDR3 runs 13 residues. V lost 6 bases, J lost 8 bases, and 4 bases stayed unmatched. Germline CDR1 reads SNHLY; CDR2 reads FYNNEI.